Listed below are T cell receptor beta chains from one sample, sequenced in a study of blood T cells in healthy people across ages. Via MiXCR, TCRdb re-called the 5' RACE reads, giving one row per CDR3 protein. Of around 670,000 distinct CDR3 sequences in the sample, about 28% are singletons; the top ten hold about 15%. Input material: blood. The receptors were gathered from a woman of 80 years or more in good health. Each CDR3 is given with its conserved first and last residue. Each record gives: CDR3 DNA, CDR3 protein, clone size, J gene, D gene, V gene. A D gene is named only where the DNA matches it firmly. Size tells how often a clone was seen (once, few, many) or the class of an expanded clone, and some rows leave it out.

TGTGCCTGGAGTAGAGGGGGGAATAATCAGCCCCAGCATTTT,CAWSRGGNNQPQHF,.,TRBJ1-5,.,TRBV30
TGTGCCAGCAGTTTAGGAGATTTCGGTGCAGATACGCAGTATTTT,CASSLGDFGADTQYF,many,TRBJ2-3,.,TRBV12-3/TRBV12-4
TGTGCCAGCAGCTTTAGCGGCGGAACCACAGATACGCAGTATTTT,CASSFSGGTTDTQYF,many,TRBJ2-3,.,TRBV7-8
TGTGCCAGCAGCCCCGGACAGGGTACCGACGAGCAGTACTTC,CASSPGQGTDEQYF,many,TRBJ2-7,TRBD1,TRBV7-2
TGTGCCAGCAGTGTAGGGCTAGCGGGAAATGAGCAGTTCTTC,CASSVGLAGNEQFF,many,TRBJ2-1,TRBD2,TRBV2
TGTGCCAGCAGCTTGCGGTACACAGATACGCAGTATTTT,CASSLRYTDTQYF,many,TRBJ2-3,.,TRBV5-6
TGCGCCAGCAGCTCCGGGACAGTCTCCGCAGATACGCAGTATTTT,CASSSGTVSADTQYF,many,TRBJ2-3,TRBD1,TRBV5-1
TGTGCCAGCTCACCGGACAGGGCGAAGGAGACCCAGTACTTC,CASSPDRAKETQYF,many,TRBJ2-5,TRBD1,TRBV18
TGTGCCAGCAGCAACCGGAGAGCCCAAGAGACCCAGTACTTC,CASSNRRAQETQYF,many,TRBJ2-5,.,TRBV7-2
TGCGCCAGCCGAGTCCAGACAGGGGAAGGAGGCTACACCTTC,CASRVQTGEGGYTF,many,TRBJ1-2,TRBD1,TRBV5-1
TGTGCCACCAGCAGACTTTCACAAGGGGGCTATGGCTACACCTTC,CATSRLSQGGYGYTF,many,TRBJ1-2,.,TRBV15
TGCGCCAGCAGCCCTTACTGGGCTCAAGAGACCCAGTTCTTC,CASSPYWAQETQFF,.,TRBJ2-1,.,TRBV5-1
TGTGCCAGCAGCTTGGTCGACAGGTCCCAAGAGACCCAGTACTTC,CASSLVDRSQETQYF,many,TRBJ2-5,.,TRBV7-2
TGTGCCAGCAGGTCGGGATCCTATGGCTACACCTTC,CASRSGSYGYTF,many,TRBJ1-2,.,TRBV6-5
TGTGCCAGCAGCCACTTAGTACAGGGGAACACTGAAGCTTTCTTT,CASSHLVQGNTEAFF,few,TRBJ1-1,.,TRBV14
TGTGCCAGCAGTTCTCCGGGACTTCGGTCCACTGAAGCTTTCTTT,CASSSPGLRSTEAFF,.,TRBJ1-1,.,TRBV27
TGTGCCAGCAGCCTCACAGGCGACTATGGCTACACCTTC,CASSLTGDYGYTF,many,TRBJ1-2,.,TRBV12-3/TRBV12-4
TGTGCCAGCAGTTTATTACAGGGGGCGTCTGGGGCCAACGTCCTGACTTTC,CASSLLQGASGANVLTF,.,TRBJ2-6,TRBD1,TRBV27
TGTGCCAGCAGCCCCCTAAGGACCCAGTACTTC,CASSPLRTQYF,.,TRBJ2-5,.,TRBV7-2
TGTGCCACCAGTGATCTCGGACAGGGCTTGTACTATGAGCAGTACTTC,CATSDLGQGLYYEQYF,few,TRBJ2-5,TRBD1,TRBV24-1
TGTGCCAGCGCAAACAGGGGGCCAGCTTTCTTT,CASANRGPAFF,few,TRBJ1-1,TRBD1,TRBV3-1
TGTGCCAGCTCACCCCGGACAGGGGATCGAGAGACCCAGTTCTTC,CASSPRTGDRETQFF,.,TRBJ2-1,TRBD1,TRBV18
TGTGCCAGCAGCTTAGAGGGGACTAGCGGGGGTCGGACCCAGTACTTC,CASSLEGTSGGRTQYF,many,TRBJ2-5,TRBD2,TRBV7-2
TGTGCCATCAGTAGGGACCAGGCCTACAATGAGCAGTTCTTC,CAISRDQAYNEQFF,many,TRBJ2-1,.,TRBV10-3